Below are 18 T cell receptor beta chains sequenced from a single sample in a study of T cell repertoires in cytomegalovirus infection (dated by TCRdb to about 2019). Sequencing relied on an Illumina HiSeq 1500. Using fastp at Q25 and MiXCR, TCRdb reprocessed the public reads and kept productive beta chains. A single entry per CDR3 protein holds the most common genes and DNA from its merged rows. Recorded for this sample are 160,000 or so distinct CDR3 sequences; less than 25% of them occurred a single time. The ten largest account for under 30% of the sample. Explained via the paper, the treatment or condition label denotes: in vitro stimulation with specific CMV peptide epitopes to enrich CMV-specific T cells. No antigen has been identified for these receptors. This specimen consisted of CD8+ T cells from cultured PBMCs, obtained from culture after CMV antigen stimulation. The receptors originated from a human donor in good health (CMV status not recorded). Some clones in this sample may be carry-over from other donors' samples.

The gene calls are TRBV29-1 and TRBJ1-2, with D perhaps TRBD1 (5 bases). The germline V gene has CDR1 SQVTM and CDR2 ANQGSEA. This CDR3 is 12 amino acids long. The V gene lost 1 base and the J gene lost 5 bases, with 8 bases spanning the gap. CDR3 coding DNA: TGCAGCGTTGAAGGCAGGGTTTATGGCTACACCTTC. It yields the protein CSVEGRVYGYTF.

V is TRBV2 and J is TRBJ1-1; D remains ambiguous. V lost 8 bases to trimming and J lost 1 base, with 5 bases between them. The germline V gene encodes CDR1 SNHLY and CDR2 FYNNEI. There are 11 residues in the CDR3. The DNA for the CDR3 is TGTGCCAGCTCCGCGAACACTGAAGCTTTCTTT. Encoded protein: CASSANTEAFF.

In this sample, this clonotype turned up a few times. The chain joins TRBV15 to TRBJ1-2, with TRBD1 identical over 7 bases. V lost 3 bases, J lost 8 bases, and 12 bases stayed unmatched. Looked up from germline, CDR1 is LNHNV and CDR2 is YYDKDF (reference sequence). The CDR3 totals 15 residues. In DNA form, the CDR3 reads TGTGCCACCAGCAGTGACAGGGCCGCCAGGCGCGGCTACACCTTC. This encodes CATSSDRAARRGYTF.

The chain joins TRBV10-1 to TRBJ2-7, with D hard to call. Germline CDR1 is WNHNN and CDR2 is SYGVQD (reference sequence). This CDR3 has 17 amino acids. Trimming took off 11 bases at V and 2 bases at J, with 28 bases between the two ends. CDR3 amino acids: CAATSSVKIWTAYEQYF. In nucleotides, the CDR3 is TGCGCCGCCACTTCGTCAGTGAAAATATGGACGGCCTACGAGCAGTACTTC.

The chain employs TRBV18 and TRBJ1-2; possible D gene TRBD1, 6 bases. V was shortened by 0 bases and J by 6 bases, with 11 bases between the two germline ends. CDR1 is KGHSH and CDR2 is LQKENI in the germline V gene. CDR3 length equals 14 residues. In nucleotides, the CDR3 is TGTGCCAGCTCACCACCGTCAGGGGCTGATGGCTACACCTTC. It encodes CASSPPSGADGYTF.

This rearrangement joins TRBV6-2 or TRBV6-3 to TRBJ2-5; D is perhaps TRBD1 (6 bases). The ends were cut back, 8 bases at V and 2 bases at J, with 18 bases in the middle. The CDR3 runs 15 residues. From germline, CDR1 is MNHEY and CDR2 SVGEGT. CDR3 in amino acids: CASEPGTLDQETQYF. In DNA, the CDR3 is TGTGCCAGCGAACCCGGGACACTAGATCAAGAGACCCAGTACTTC.

This clonotype was seen at least ten times. V usage is TRBV7-2 and J usage is TRBJ1-1; D may be TRBD1 (5 bases). The CDR3 runs 12 residues. Trimming took 0 bases from V and 6 from J, leaving 5 bases between them. Per germline, CDR1 SGHTA and CDR2 FQGNSA. CDR3: CASSLAGAEAFF. The DNA for the CDR3 is TGTGCCAGCAGCTTAGCGGGGGCTGAAGCTTTCTTT.

This clonotype was observed a few times. The genes are TRBV12-3 or TRBV12-4 and TRBJ2-7, with D possibly matching TRBD2 (5 bases). The germline V and J ends were trimmed by 6 bases and 2 bases, with 17 bases remaining between them. The CDR3 is 15 residues long. The DNA of the CDR3 is TGTGCCAGCAGGACCGGGAAAGGACGGACCTACGAGCAGTACTTC. Translated, it gives CASRTGKGRTYEQYF.

The gene calls are TRBV20-1 and TRBJ2-1, with 7 bases lining up with TRBD1. V lost 4 bases and J lost 0; bases outside the gene matches: 6. Germline V gene lookup returns CDR1 DFQATT and CDR2 SNEGSKA (reference sequence). CDR3 length: 15 residues. CDR3 nucleotides: TGCAGTGCTATAGACAGGGTGGGCTCCTACAATGAGCAGTTCTTC. This codes for CSAIDRVGSYNEQFF.

The chain employs TRBV7-2 and TRBJ1-4; D is uncertain. CDR3 size: 14 residues. Germline V CDR1 and CDR2: SGHTA, FQGNSA. Trimming cost V 2 bases and J 5 bases, with 9 bases left between them. CDR3 in amino acids: CASSLSRKNEKLFF. Here the CDR3 DNA reads TGTGCCAGCAGCTTATCTCGGAAGAATGAAAAACTGTTTTTT.

This clonotype was recorded a few times. The CDR3 DNA reads as TGTGCCAGCAGGCCCGTTCGGGGAATCATACGCCCGAACACTGAAGCTTTCTTT. Its translation is CASRPVRGIIRPNTEAFF. The V and J genes are TRBV12-3 or TRBV12-4 and TRBJ1-1; D not resolved. This CDR3 contains 18 residues. V gave up 6 bases and J gave up 1 base, with 24 bases separating them.

The chain recombines TRBV9 with TRBJ1-1; TRBD1 aligns across 7 bases. The germline CDR1 and CDR2 sequences are SGDLS and YYNGEE. After removal of 4 bases from V and 4 bases from J, the junction contained 7 bases not matched to a gene. The CDR3 is made up of 14 amino acids. This chain's CDR3 is CASSRGGIGTEAFF. Written as DNA, the CDR3 is TGTGCCAGCAGCCGAGGGGGCATAGGCACTGAAGCTTTCTTT.

This clonotype was seen a few times. The J gene is TRBJ1-4, the V gene TRBV7-9; 11 bases line up with TRBD1. Germline loops: CDR1 SEHNR, CDR2 FQNEAQ (reference sequence). The CDR3 runs 16 residues. The ends lost 3 bases at V and 10 bases at J; junction bases unmatched: 10. Here the CDR3 DNA reads TGTGCCAGCAGCTTCGCCGGAGGACAGGGGGCAGGAAAACTGTTTTTT. This codes for CASSFAGGQGAGKLFF.

The V gene is TRBV6-1, the J gene TRBJ2-1; 7 bases line up with TRBD1. J was trimmed by 0 bases and V by 2 bases; bases with no gene match: 7. The CDR3 sequence is 17 residues long. Germline CDR1 is MNHNS and CDR2 is SASEGT. The CDR3 region has the DNA TGTGCCAGCAGTGAACACTCACAGGGGAGCTCCTACAATGAGCAGTTCTTC. Its translation: CASSEHSQGSSYNEQFF.

This clonotype was seen a single time. The chain employs TRBV7-2 and TRBJ2-7; tentatively, D is TRBD1 (5 bases). This CDR3 is 16 amino acids long. V lost 5 bases and J lost 7, with 24 bases in between. Germline CDR1 reads SGHTA; CDR2 reads FQGNSA. The CDR3 region has the DNA TGTGCCAGCAGCCCCCCCCTACAGGATCCCACGAGGGAGCAGTACTTC. This encodes CASSPPLQDPTREQYF.

The table lists this clonotype with a few counts. The V gene is TRBV2, the J gene TRBJ2-3; 8 bases are shared with TRBD1. Germline CDR1 is SNHLY and CDR2 is FYNNEI. The V segment lost 8 bases and the J segment 5 bases; nucleotides outside the gene matches: 9. The CDR3 is 14 residues long. The CDR3 reads CASAASGGEDTQYF. Here the CDR3 DNA reads TGTGCCAGCGCCGCGTCAGGGGGCGAAGATACGCAGTATTTT.

There are a few counts of this clonotype. The chain has TRBV28 and TRBJ1-5; 7 nucleotides match TRBD1. The junction had 10 bases not matched to a gene; V was cut back by 6 bases and J by 5 bases. Germline V gives CDR1 MDHEN, CDR2 SYDVKM. The CDR3 totals 15 residues. The CDR3 DNA follows: TGTGCCAGCAGCCGTCCTCAGGGGGGAGATCAGCCCCAGCATTTT. Its protein is CASSRPQGGDQPQHF.

V and J are TRBV6-1 and TRBJ1-5; D not certain. Trimming pared 5 bases from V and 0 bases from J, leaving 11 bases between. CDR1 MNHNS and CDR2 SASEGT come from the germline V gene. CDR3 length: 15 amino acids. CDR3: CASSSDENSNQPQHF. The CDR3 DNA reads as TGTGCCAGCAGTTCTGACGAGAATAGCAATCAGCCCCAGCATTTT.